This T cell receptor (beta chain) stems from a study of CXCR3-negative and CXCR3-positive naive CD8 T cells. CDR3 length: 14 amino acids. The germline V gene encodes CDR1 SQVTM and CDR2 ANQGSEA. Via 5' RACE with UMI labels, TRB cDNA libraries were prepared. Following a re-call of the 5' RACE reads, TCRdb has one entry per CDR3 protein and lacks DNA. Its table records about 41,000 distinct CDR3 sequences. The clonotype originates from a human donor in good health. Some clones in this sample may be carry-over from other donors' samples. What was sequenced was naive CXCR3- CD8+ T cells from blood. Subset meaning: CD45RO-CCR7+CD27+CD95- naive CD8+ T cells lacking CXCR3 (TNR3-). The chain has TRBV29-1 and TRBJ1-1; TCRdb selects TRBD1, and the lack of DNA leaves this call unchecked. CDR3: CSVAGLGGGTEAFF.